What follows are 4 T cell receptor beta chains derived from one specimen sequenced in a study of sequential checkpoint blockade in melanoma. Sequenced by immunoSEQ multiplex PCR; TCRdb stores in-frame clones only, minus some. The sample lists about 35,000 clones, 84% occurring once. Treatment defined: randomized to nivolumab then ipilimumab (arm A) or the reverse (arm B). This material consisted of CD8+ T cells sorted from blood (inferred from file names), taken from a patient given nivolumab and ipilimumab in sequence. Receptors originate from a human donor with melanoma.

CDR3 coding DNA: TGTGCCAGCAGTCCAACCAGTGAAGCTTTCTTT. As protein: CASSPTSEAFF. The chain links TRBV28 to TRBJ1-1; no clear D. The V and J ends lost 5 bases and 7 bases respectively, with 8 bases between them. The CDR3 runs to 11 residues. CDR1 MDHEN and CDR2 SYDVKM come from the germline V gene.

The chain has TRBV29-1 and TRBJ1-2, with TRBD1 matching over 7 bases. The trim removed 1 base at V and 2 bases at J, leaving 7 bases unmatched. Germline values: CDR1 SQVTM, CDR2 ANQGSEA. This CDR3 is 15 amino acids long. The CDR3 reads CSVEGGTDPNYGYTF. The CDR3 DNA reads TGCAGCGTTGAAGGCGGGACAGATCCAAACTATGGCTACACCTTC.

The CDR3, as DNA: TGTGCCAGCAGCGACCACCTGAGGGTCACTGAAGCTTTCTTT. Its protein product is CASSDHLRVTEAFF. The chain is built from TRBV5-6 and TRBJ1-1; unclear D gene. The CDR3 length is 14 residues. Looked up from germline, CDR1 is SGHDT and CDR2 is YYEEEE. Trimming pared 4 bases from V and 4 bases from J, leaving 14 bases between.

V and J are TRBV5-6 and TRBJ1-4; 7 bases map to TRBD1. Germline CDR1 and CDR2: SGHDT and YYEEEE. With 0 bases clipped from V and 7 bases from J, the junction kept 6 bases outside the gene matches. This CDR3 is 15 amino acids long. Written as DNA, the CDR3 is TGTGCCAGCAGCTTGGCCCCAGGGGGGCGTGAAAAACTGTTTTTT. Protein product: CASSLAPGGREKLFF.